Following are 27 T cell receptor beta chains from one sample sequenced in a study of blood T cell repertoires in COVID-19. The table came from immunoSEQ multiplex PCR; TCRdb's copy has only in-frame clones and leaves some out. The sample lists around 280,000 clones; around 87% were seen once. The source material was peripheral blood. These receptors were obtained from a woman in her 30s who had recovered from COVID-19.

The chain joins TRBV5-6 to TRBJ2-5; TRBD2 aligns across 7 bases. CDR3 size: 15 residues. CDR1 SGHDT and CDR2 YYEEEE come from the germline V gene. J gave up 4 bases and V 0 bases, and 6 bases lay outside the gene matches. CDR3 sequence (DNA): TGTGCCAGCAGCTTGGACGGGGGGAGGGGAGAGACCCAGTACTTC. It translates to CASSLDGGRGETQYF.

V usage is TRBV28 and J usage is TRBJ1-5, with 9 bases fitting TRBD1. Germline values: CDR1 MDHEN, CDR2 SYDVKM. V shed 5 bases and J 4 bases; nucleotides not matched to a gene: 3. CDR3 length equals 14 residues. The CDR3 nucleotides read TGTGCCAGCAGTCCCGGACAGGGGAATCAGCCCCAGCATTTT. It translates to CASSPGQGNQPQHF.

As regards this clone: Within the sample, other DNA sequences also encode this same CDR3. The DNA for the CDR3 is TGCGCCAGCAGCTTGGCCGGGTCAGATACGCAGTATTTT. Translating gives CASSLAGSDTQYF. The genes are TRBV5-1 and TRBJ2-3; no firm D call. CDR3 length equals 13 residues. Germline-derived CDR1 and CDR2 are SGHRS and YFSETQ. V dropped 0 bases and J dropped 4 bases, with 6 bases sitting between them.

This clone was counted a few times. The rearrangement links TRBV2 to TRBJ2-5; D remains ambiguous. V was shortened by 5 bases and J by 1 base, with 5 bases between the two germline ends. CDR3 length equals 12 residues. The germline V gene has CDR1 SNHLY and CDR2 FYNNEI. CDR3 sequence reads: CASSRSQETQYF. In nucleotides, the CDR3 is TGTGCCAGCAGTCGCAGCCAAGAGACCCAGTACTTC.

The chain links TRBV19 to TRBJ2-7, with D perhaps matching TRBD1 (6 bases). CDR1 and CDR2 from the germline V gene are LNHDA and SQIVND (reference sequence). The CDR3 is 15 residues long. The V gene lost 3 bases and the J gene lost 1 base, with 13 bases spanning the gap. The CDR3 DNA is TGTGCCAGTAGTATCTCTCAGGGGCCGTCCTACGAGCAGTACTTC. This encodes CASSISQGPSYEQYF.

The chain carries TRBV3-1 (or the pseudogene TRBV3-2) and TRBJ2-1; D is perhaps TRBD2 (6 bases). Trimming stripped 2 bases from V and 5 bases from J, with 13 bases between. The germline V gene encodes CDR1 LGHDT and CDR2 YNNKEL (reference sequence). The CDR3 extends over 15 amino acids. The CDR3 DNA reads as TGTGCCAGCAGCCAATCACGGGGGTACCACAATGAGCAGTTCTTC. Its protein product is CASSQSRGYHNEQFF.

V is TRBV5-4 and J is TRBJ2-7; D is unresolved. CDR3 length equals 13 residues. V was clipped by 0 bases and J by 6 bases, with 10 bases between them. Germline V gene sequence: CDR1 SGHNT, CDR2 YYREEE (reference sequence). Written as DNA, the CDR3 is TGTGCCAGCAGCTTGGACAGAGTTGCCGAGCAGTACTTC. This encodes CASSLDRVAEQYF. Drawing the rest from reference TRBV5-4 and TRBJ2-7, the complete variable domain is ETGVTQSPTHLIKTRGQQVTLRCSSQSGHNTVSWYQQALGQGPQFIFQYYREEENGRGNFPPRFSGLQFPNYSSELNVNALELDDSALYLCASSLDRVAEQYFGPGTRLTVT.

The chain combines TRBV11-2 with TRBJ2-7; D is perhaps TRBD1 (6 bases). With 1 base removed from V and 2 bases from J, the gap between germline ends came to 9 bases. From germline, CDR1 is SGHAT and CDR2 FQNNGV. CDR3 size: 14 residues. CDR3 nucleotides: TGTGCCAGCAGCTTAGGACAGGTAGCCTACGAGCAGTACTTC. It codes for CASSLGQVAYEQYF.

This chain uses TRBV5-8 with TRBJ2-3; 7 bases agree with TRBD2. The germline gives CDR1 SGHTS, CDR2 YDEGEE. The length of the CDR3 is 14 residues. Unmatched junction bases numbered 7, after V lost 2 bases and J lost 7 bases. This CDR3 reads CASSFGGIRYTQYF. CDR3 DNA: TGTGCCAGCAGCTTCGGGGGGATTAGGTATACGCAGTATTTT. The entire variable domain, with the rest obtained from reference TRBV5-8 and TRBJ2-3, is as follows: EAGVTQSPTHLIKTRGQQATLRCSPISGHTSVYWYQQALGLGLQFLLWYDEGEERNRGNFPPRFSGRQFPNYSSELNVNALELEDSALYLCASSFGGIRYTQYFGPGTRLTVL.

The V call is TRBV5-5, the J call TRBJ2-7, with 10 nucleotides matching TRBD2. Germline V gives CDR1 SGHKS, CDR2 YYEKEE (reference sequence). The CDR3 contains 14 residues. V was pared by 0 bases and J by 6 bases, with 3 bases of the junction left unmatched. The CDR3 region is CASSLVSGGSEQYF. As DNA, the CDR3 is TGTGCCAGCAGCTTGGTTAGCGGGGGGTCCGAGCAGTACTTC.

The CDR3 here is CASSQVVGGGYGYTF. The CDR3 DNA reads TGTGCCAGCAGCCAAGTCGTAGGGGGCGGCTATGGCTACACCTTC. The rearrangement links TRBV3-1 (or the pseudogene TRBV3-2) to TRBJ1-2; 7 bases line up with TRBD1. Germline lookup yields CDR1 LGHDT and CDR2 YNNKEL (reference sequence). V dropped 1 base and J dropped 4; count of bases not matched to a gene: 6. The length of the CDR3 is 15 residues.

The CDR3 nucleotides read TGTGCCTGGAGTCCTAACCTGGAGCTGTTTTTT. It codes for CAWSPNLELFF. The gene calls are TRBV30 and TRBJ2-2; D ambiguous. The CDR3 covers 11 residues. V was shortened by 2 bases and J by 10 bases, with 8 bases between the two germline ends. Germline lookup yields CDR1 GTSNPN and CDR2 SVGIG (reference sequence).

J is TRBJ2-7 and V is TRBV14; 9 positions match TRBD1. V lost 2 bases to trimming and J lost 5 bases; unmatched junction nucleotides: 4. CDR3 length equals 14 residues. The germline CDR1 and CDR2 sequences are SGHDN and FVKESK. CDR3 nucleotides: TGTGCCAGCAGCCAAAAACAGGGGGCGGACGAGCAGTACTTC. Its translation: CASSQKQGADEQYF.

As to this clone: Germline and junction disagree at one end, which may indicate a read error. The chain has TRBV4-3 and TRBJ2-2; TRBD2 aligns across 12 bases. This CDR3 has 19 residues. Germline assignment: CDR1 LGHNA and CDR2 YSLEER. The CDR3 region is CASSQDYRTSGILSGELFF. DNA of the CDR3: TGCGCCAGCAGCCAAGATTACCGGACTAGCGGGATCCTATCCGGCGAGCTGTTTTTT.

The chain links TRBV13 to TRBJ2-1, with TRBD2 identical over 7 bases. The CDR3 totals 14 residues. The trim removed 2 bases at V and 5 bases at J, leaving 3 bases unmatched. CDR1 is PRHDT, CDR2 FYEKMQ, per germline (reference sequence). The CDR3 is CASSLRLADNEQFF. The CDR3 DNA reads as TGTGCCAGCAGCTTACGCCTAGCGGACAATGAGCAGTTCTTC.

The rearrangement uses TRBV4-1 and TRBJ2-2; 7 bases fit TRBD1. From germline, CDR1 is MGHRA and CDR2 YSYEKL. The CDR3 extends over 16 amino acids. V shed 0 bases, J shed 3 bases, and the junction held 4 bases outside the gene matches. The CDR3: CASSQDQGEYTGELFF. DNA of the CDR3: TGCGCCAGCAGCCAAGATCAGGGGGAATACACCGGGGAGCTGTTTTTT.

The V gene is TRBV2, the J gene TRBJ1-5; 10 bases agree with TRBD1. The V gene's germline CDR1 is SNHLY and CDR2 FYNNEI. CDR3 length: 16 residues. Unmatched junction bases numbered 11, after V lost 6 bases and J lost 6 bases. The CDR3 is CASRTDRGKGSQPQHF. The CDR3 DNA reads TGTGCCAGCAGAACGGACAGGGGGAAAGGGAGTCAGCCCCAGCATTTT.

This clone has just one count. The V and J genes are TRBV5-1 and TRBJ2-7; the match to TRBD1 covers 8 bases. This CDR3 is 14 amino acids long. Germline CDR1 and CDR2: SGHRS and YFSETQ. The trim removed 4 bases at V and 3 bases at J, leaving 6 bases unmatched. CDR3 sequence: CASSGGQENYEQYF. CDR3 in DNA: TGCGCCAGCAGCGGGGGACAGGAAAACTACGAGCAGTACTTC.

The sample holds a few counts of this clone. The CDR3 here is CASSESDSTEAFF. As DNA, the CDR3 is TGTGCCAGCAGCGAATCCGACAGCACTGAAGCTTTCTTT. The V and J genes are TRBV2 and TRBJ1-1; the D gene is possibly TRBD1 (5 bases). V was clipped by 6 bases and J by 4 bases, with 12 bases between them. Per germline, CDR1 SNHLY and CDR2 FYNNEI. The CDR3 totals 13 residues.

The rearrangement joins TRBV10-1 to TRBJ2-5, with TRBD2 matching over 7 bases. V shed 2 bases, J shed 2 bases, and the junction held 8 bases outside the gene matches. CDR3 length: 16 amino acids. Looked up from germline, CDR1 is WNHNN and CDR2 is SYGVQD (reference sequence). The CDR3 region has the DNA TGCGCCAGCAGTGAGGCATCGGGAGGTCAGCAAGAGACCCAGTACTTC. Translating it yields CASSEASGGQQETQYF.

This clone was seen a few times. This chain connects TRBV11-1 to TRBJ1-1; D unresolved. Germline lookup yields CDR1 SGHAT and CDR2 FQDESV (reference sequence). The CDR3 has 13 amino acids. V was pared by 0 bases and J by 6 bases, with 8 bases between. The CDR3 DNA is TGTGCCAGCAGCTTAGCGGGCGTGGCTGAAGCTTTCTTT. It yields the protein CASSLAGVAEAFF.

Here the CDR3 reads CASRDRVYEQYF. In nucleotides, the CDR3 is TGTGCCAGCAGGGACAGGGTATACGAGCAGTACTTC. The V gene is TRBV27, the J gene TRBJ2-7; 8 nucleotides match TRBD1. This CDR3 is built from 12 residues. The germline gives CDR1 MNHEY, CDR2 SMNVEV (reference sequence). V shed 6 bases, J shed 4 bases, and the junction held 2 bases outside the gene matches.

The rearrangement uses TRBV3-1 (or the pseudogene TRBV3-2) and TRBJ2-5; possible D gene TRBD2, 6 bases. Per germline, CDR1 LGHDT and CDR2 YNNKEL (reference sequence). The CDR3 covers 15 residues. V was pared by 1 base and J by 1 base, with 10 bases between. For the CDR3, the DNA is TGTGCCAGCAGCCAAGCTCGGGGGATCCAAGAGACCCAGTACTTC. It yields the protein CASSQARGIQETQYF.

The chain combines TRBV4-3 with TRBJ2-7; D possibly corresponds to TRBD1 (6 bases). Trimming cost V 2 bases and J 2 bases, with 13 bases left between them. Germline values: CDR1 LGHNA, CDR2 YSLEER. The CDR3 extends over 15 amino acids. The CDR3 coding sequence is TGCGCCAGCAGCCAACTCAGAGGGGGTGCCTACGAGCAGTACTTC. Its protein is CASSQLRGGAYEQYF.

V is TRBV9 and J is TRBJ1-1; 10 nucleotides line up with TRBD1. This CDR3 is 14 amino acids long. The V gene's germline CDR1 is SGDLS and CDR2 YYNGEE. With V trimmed by 3 bases and J by 4 bases, 3 bases remained unmatched. CDR3 residues: CASSGGQGTTEAFF. The CDR3 nucleotides are TGTGCCAGCAGCGGGGGACAGGGGACCACTGAAGCTTTCTTT.

The V call is TRBV6-5, the J call TRBJ2-7; TRBD2 agrees at 7 bases. The CDR3 is 15 residues long. J lost 3 bases, V lost 4 bases, and 9 bases had no gene match. The germline V gene encodes CDR1 MNHEY and CDR2 SVGAGI. CDR3 sequence: CASSSRTSWIYEQYF. Written as DNA, the CDR3 is TGTGCCAGCAGTTCACGGACTAGTTGGATCTACGAGCAGTACTTC.

This clone occurred a few times. The V call is TRBV6-5, the J call TRBJ1-1; the D gene is possibly TRBD1 (6 bases). Germline CDR1 reads MNHEY; CDR2 reads SVGAGI. Trimming removed 6 bases from V and 2 bases from J, with 13 bases in between. The CDR3 sequence is 14 residues long. The DNA of the CDR3 is TGTGCCAGCAGGTACGGGGGGGCCAACACTGAAGCTTTCTTT. Protein sequence: CASRYGGANTEAFF.